This TCR beta chain was identified in a study of blood T cell dynamics during melanoma immunotherapy. Across the study: Patients with metastatic melanoma got pembrolizumab or nivolumab-ipilimumab as first-line care.

The ends were cut back, 0 bases at V and 2 bases at J, with 8 bases in the middle. The CDR3 totals 14 residues. The germline V gene has CDR1 SGHRS and CDR2 YFSETQ. Here immunoSEQ multiplex PCR was the method, and the copy in TCRdb shows in-frame clones only, minus some. The table lists several thousand clones, around nine tenths of them singletons. The time point denotes: week 3, after first cycle of checkpoint inhibitor. The sequence was obtained from a human donor with melanoma. This chain links TRBV5-1 with TRBJ1-1, with D possibly TRBD1 on 5 matching bases. This sample comprised blood, obtained from a patient treated with checkpoint blockade. CDR3 protein: CASSLAGGNTEAFF. CDR3 in DNA: TGCGCCAGCAGCTTGGCTGGGGGTAACACTGAAGCTTTCTTT.